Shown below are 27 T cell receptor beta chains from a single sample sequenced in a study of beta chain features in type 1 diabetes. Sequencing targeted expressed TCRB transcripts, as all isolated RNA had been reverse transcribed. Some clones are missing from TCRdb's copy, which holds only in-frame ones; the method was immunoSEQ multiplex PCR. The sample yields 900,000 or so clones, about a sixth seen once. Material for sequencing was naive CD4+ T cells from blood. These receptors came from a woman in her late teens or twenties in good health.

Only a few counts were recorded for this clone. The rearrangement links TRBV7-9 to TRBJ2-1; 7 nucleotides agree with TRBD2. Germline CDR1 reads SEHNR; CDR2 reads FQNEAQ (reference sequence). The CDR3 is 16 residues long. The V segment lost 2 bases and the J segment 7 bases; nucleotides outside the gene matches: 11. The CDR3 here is CASSLLGAGAVNEQFF. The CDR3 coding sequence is TGTGCCAGCAGCTTACTCGGGGCGGGAGCGGTAAATGAGCAGTTCTTC.

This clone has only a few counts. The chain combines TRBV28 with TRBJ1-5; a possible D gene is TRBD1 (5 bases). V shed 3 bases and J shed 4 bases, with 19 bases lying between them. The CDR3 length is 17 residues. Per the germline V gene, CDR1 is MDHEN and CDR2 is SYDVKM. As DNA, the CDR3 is TGTGCCAGCAGTTTCCCCACCACAGGAGATGTTAATCAGCCCCAGCATTTT. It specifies CASSFPTTGDVNQPQHF.

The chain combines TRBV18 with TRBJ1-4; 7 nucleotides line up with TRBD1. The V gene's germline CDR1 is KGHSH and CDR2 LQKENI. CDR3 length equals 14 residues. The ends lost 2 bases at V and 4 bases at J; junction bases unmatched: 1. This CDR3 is CASSPWDSNEKLFF. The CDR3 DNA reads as TGTGCCAGCTCACCATGGGACAGTAATGAAAAACTGTTTTTT.

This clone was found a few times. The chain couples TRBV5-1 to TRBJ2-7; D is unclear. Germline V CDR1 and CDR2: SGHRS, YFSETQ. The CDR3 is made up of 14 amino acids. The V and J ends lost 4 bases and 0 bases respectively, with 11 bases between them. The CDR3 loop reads CASSLDPSSYEQYF. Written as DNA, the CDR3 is TGCGCCAGCAGCCTCGACCCGAGCTCCTACGAGCAGTACTTC. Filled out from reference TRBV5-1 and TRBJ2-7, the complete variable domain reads KAGVTQTPRYLIKTRGQQVTLSCSPISGHRSVSWYQQTPGQGLQFLFEYFSETQRNKGNFPGRFSGRQFSNSRSEMNVSTLELGDSALYLCASSLDPSSYEQYFGPGTRLTVT.

The CDR3 loop is CASRPRQGYEQYF. CDR3 nucleotides: TGTGCCAGCAGGCCCAGACAGGGCTACGAGCAGTACTTC. The chain recombines TRBV6-5 with TRBJ2-7; 7 positions agree with TRBD1. Trimming took 6 bases from V and 3 from J; bases not matched to a gene: 5. The CDR3 runs 13 residues. Per germline, CDR1 MNHEY and CDR2 SVGAGI.

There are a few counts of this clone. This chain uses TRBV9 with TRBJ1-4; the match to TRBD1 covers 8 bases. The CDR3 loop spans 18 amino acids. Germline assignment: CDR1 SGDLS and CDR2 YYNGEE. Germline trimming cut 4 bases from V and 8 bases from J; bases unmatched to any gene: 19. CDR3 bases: TGTGCCAGCAGCAGAACGGGACAGGATCCCTCTCACGGCGAAAAACTGTTTTTT. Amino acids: CASSRTGQDPSHGEKLFF.

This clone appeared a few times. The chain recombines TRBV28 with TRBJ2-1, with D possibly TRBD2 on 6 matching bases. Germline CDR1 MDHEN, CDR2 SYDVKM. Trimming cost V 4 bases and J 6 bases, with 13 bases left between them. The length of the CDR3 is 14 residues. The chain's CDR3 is CASSSGTLGNEQFF. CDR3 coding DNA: TGTGCCAGCAGTTCCGGGACTCTAGGCAATGAGCAGTTCTTC.

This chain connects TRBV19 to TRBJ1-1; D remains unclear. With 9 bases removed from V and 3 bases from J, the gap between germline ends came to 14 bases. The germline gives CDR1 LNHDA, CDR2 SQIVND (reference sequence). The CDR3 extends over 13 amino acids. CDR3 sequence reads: CASAHGLDTEAFF. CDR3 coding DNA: TGTGCCAGCGCACACGGACTTGACACTGAAGCTTTCTTT.

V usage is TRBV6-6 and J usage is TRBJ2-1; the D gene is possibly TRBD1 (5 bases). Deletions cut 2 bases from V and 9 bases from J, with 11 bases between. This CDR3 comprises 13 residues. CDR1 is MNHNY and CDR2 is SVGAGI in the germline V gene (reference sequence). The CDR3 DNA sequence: TGTGCCAGCAGTTACCTAATGCAGGGTGAGCAGTTCTTC. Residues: CASSYLMQGEQFF.

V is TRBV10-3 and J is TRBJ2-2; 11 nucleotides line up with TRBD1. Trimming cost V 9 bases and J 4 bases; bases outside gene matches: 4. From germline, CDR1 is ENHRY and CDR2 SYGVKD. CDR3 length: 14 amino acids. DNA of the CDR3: TGTGCCATAGCCGGGACAGGGGGCACCGGGGAGCTGTTTTTT. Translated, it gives CAIAGTGGTGELFF.

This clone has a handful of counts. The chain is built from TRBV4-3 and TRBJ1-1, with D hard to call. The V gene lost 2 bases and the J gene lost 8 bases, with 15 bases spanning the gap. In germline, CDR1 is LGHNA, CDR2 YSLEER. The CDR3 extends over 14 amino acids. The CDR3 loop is CASSQSLGAREAFF. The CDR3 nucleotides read TGCGCCAGCAGCCAATCCCTGGGCGCCAGGGAAGCTTTCTTT.

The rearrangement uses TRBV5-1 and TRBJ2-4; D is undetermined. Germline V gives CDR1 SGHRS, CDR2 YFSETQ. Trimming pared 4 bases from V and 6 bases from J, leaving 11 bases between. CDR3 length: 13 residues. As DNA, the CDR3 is TGCGCCAGCAGCCTAGAGGACCGAAACATTCAGTACTTC. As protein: CASSLEDRNIQYF.

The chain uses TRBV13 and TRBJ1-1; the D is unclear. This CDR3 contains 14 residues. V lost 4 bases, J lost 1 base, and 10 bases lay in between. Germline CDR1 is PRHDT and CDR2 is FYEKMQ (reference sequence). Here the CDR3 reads CASSSFTANTEAFF. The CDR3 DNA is TGTGCCAGCAGCTCATTTACAGCGAACACTGAAGCTTTCTTT.

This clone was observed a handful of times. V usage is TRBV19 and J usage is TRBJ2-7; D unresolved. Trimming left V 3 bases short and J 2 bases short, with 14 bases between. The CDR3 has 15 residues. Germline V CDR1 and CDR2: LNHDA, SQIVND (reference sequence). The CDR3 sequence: CASSMVNSLPYEQYF. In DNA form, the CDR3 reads TGTGCCAGTAGTATGGTCAACTCCTTACCCTACGAGCAGTACTTC.

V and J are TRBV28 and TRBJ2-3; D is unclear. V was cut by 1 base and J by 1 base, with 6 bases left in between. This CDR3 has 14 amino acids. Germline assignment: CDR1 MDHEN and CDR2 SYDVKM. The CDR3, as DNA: TGTGCCAGCAGTTTATATCCGGGCACAGATACGCAGTATTTT. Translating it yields CASSLYPGTDTQYF. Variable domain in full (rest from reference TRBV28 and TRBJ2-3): DVKVTQSSRYLVKRTGEKVFLECVQDMDHENMFWYRQDPGLGLRLIYFSYDVKMKEKGDIPEGYSVSREKKERFSLILESASTNQTSMYLCASSLYPGTDTQYFGPGTRLTVL.

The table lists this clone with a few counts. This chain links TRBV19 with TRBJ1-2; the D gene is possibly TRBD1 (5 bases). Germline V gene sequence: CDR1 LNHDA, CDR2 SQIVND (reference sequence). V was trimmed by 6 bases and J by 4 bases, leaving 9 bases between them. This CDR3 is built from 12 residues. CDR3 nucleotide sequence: TGTGCCAGTAGCCCAGGGAGCTATGGCTACACCTTC. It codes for CASSPGSYGYTF.

CDR3: CASAQGSGQETQYF. In DNA form, the CDR3 reads TGCGCCAGCGCGCAGGGAAGCGGTCAAGAGACCCAGTACTTC. The chain recombines TRBV5-1 with TRBJ2-5; D tentatively fits TRBD1 or TRBD2 (5 bases each). The CDR3 has 14 residues. The ends were cut back, 7 bases at V and 2 bases at J, with 15 bases in the middle. Germline-derived CDR1 and CDR2 are SGHRS and YFSETQ.

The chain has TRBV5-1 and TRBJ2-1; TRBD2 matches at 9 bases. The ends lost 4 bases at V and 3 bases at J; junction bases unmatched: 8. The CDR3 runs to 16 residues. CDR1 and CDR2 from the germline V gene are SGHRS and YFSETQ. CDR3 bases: TGCGCCAGCAGCCGGTCCGGGACTAGCTACTACAATGAGCAGTTCTTC. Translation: CASSRSGTSYYNEQFF.

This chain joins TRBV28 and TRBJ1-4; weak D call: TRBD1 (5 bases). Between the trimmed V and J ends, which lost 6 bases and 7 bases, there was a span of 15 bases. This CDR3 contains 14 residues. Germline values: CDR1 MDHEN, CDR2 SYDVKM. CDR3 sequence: CASSPDAGGEKLFF. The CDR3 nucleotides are TGTGCCAGCAGCCCCGACGCCGGGGGTGAAAAACTGTTTTTT.

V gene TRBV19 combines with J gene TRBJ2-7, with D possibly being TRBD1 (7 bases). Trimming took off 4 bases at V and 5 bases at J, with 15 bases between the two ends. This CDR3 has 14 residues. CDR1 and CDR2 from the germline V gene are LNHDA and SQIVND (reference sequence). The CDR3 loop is CASSTETGRHEQYF. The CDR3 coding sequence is TGTGCCAGTAGTACCGAGACAGGGAGGCACGAGCAGTACTTC.

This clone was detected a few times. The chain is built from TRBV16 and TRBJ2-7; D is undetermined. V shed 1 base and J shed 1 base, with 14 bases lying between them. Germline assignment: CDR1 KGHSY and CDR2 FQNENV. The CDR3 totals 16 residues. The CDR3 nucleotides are TGTGCCAGCAGCCAATTTTCTAGAGTCCGTTCCTACGAGCAGTACTTC. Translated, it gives CASSQFSRVRSYEQYF.

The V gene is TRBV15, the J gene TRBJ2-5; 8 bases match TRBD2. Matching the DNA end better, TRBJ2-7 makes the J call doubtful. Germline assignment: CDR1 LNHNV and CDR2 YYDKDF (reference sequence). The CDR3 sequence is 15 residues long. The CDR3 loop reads CATSRPSGSKGEQYF. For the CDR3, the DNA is TGTGCCACCAGCAGACCGAGCGGGAGCAAAGGCGAGCAGTACTTC.

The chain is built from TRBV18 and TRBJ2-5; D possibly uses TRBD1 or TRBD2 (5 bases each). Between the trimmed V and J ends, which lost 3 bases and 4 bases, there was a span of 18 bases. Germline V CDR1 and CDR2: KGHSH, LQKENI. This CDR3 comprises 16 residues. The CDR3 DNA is TGTGCCAGCTCACCCGGAGAAGGGACCTCAAGAGAGACCCAGTACTTC. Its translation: CASSPGEGTSRETQYF.

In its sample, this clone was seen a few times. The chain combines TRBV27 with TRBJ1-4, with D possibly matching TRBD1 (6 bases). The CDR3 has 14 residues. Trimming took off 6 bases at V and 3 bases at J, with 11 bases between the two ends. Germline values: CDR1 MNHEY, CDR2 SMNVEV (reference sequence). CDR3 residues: CASSNRVPNEKLFF. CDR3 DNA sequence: TGTGCCAGCAGCAACAGGGTACCTAATGAAAAACTGTTTTTT.

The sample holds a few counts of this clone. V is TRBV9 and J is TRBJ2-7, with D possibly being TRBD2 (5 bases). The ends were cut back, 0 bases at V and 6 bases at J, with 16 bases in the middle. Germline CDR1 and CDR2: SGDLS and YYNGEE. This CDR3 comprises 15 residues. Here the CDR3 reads CASSVGGGDAGEQYF. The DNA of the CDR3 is TGTGCCAGCAGCGTAGGCGGAGGAGATGCGGGCGAGCAGTACTTC.

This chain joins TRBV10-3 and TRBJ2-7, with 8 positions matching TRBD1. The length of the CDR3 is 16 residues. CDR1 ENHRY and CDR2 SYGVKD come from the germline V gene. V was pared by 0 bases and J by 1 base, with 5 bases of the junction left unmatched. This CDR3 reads CAISESKRTGSYEQYF. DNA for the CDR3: TGTGCCATCAGTGAGTCTAAGCGGACAGGGTCCTACGAGCAGTACTTC.

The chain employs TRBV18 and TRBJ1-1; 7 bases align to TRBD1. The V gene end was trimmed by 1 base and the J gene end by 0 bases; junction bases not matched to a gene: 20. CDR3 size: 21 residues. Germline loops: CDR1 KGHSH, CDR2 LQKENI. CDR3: CASSPLPGFPKRTGVNTEAFF. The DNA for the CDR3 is TGTGCCAGCTCACCACTCCCAGGGTTTCCCAAAAGGACAGGCGTGAACACTGAAGCTTTCTTT.